This T cell receptor beta chain is from a study of blood T cell repertoires in COVID-19. The wider study: Samples came from the United States, Italy and Spain, spanning acute and convalescent COVID-19. From T cells, B-cell-depleted T cells, or PBMCs came the material, which was cDNA or gDNA.

As processed by the authors: Amplification of reference gene primers provided the estimated nucleated cell counts. Only in-frame clones appear in the TCRdb table, and some are missing; sequencing was by immunoSEQ multiplex PCR. Clonal size and the V and J genes are those of that table, whereas D and trimming came from the DNA. The repertoire holds roughly 120,000 clones, with 70% to 80% as singletons. This clone was detected a few times. The receptor was isolated from a human donor in a cohort sampled during active COVID-19. Input material: peripheral blood.

The CDR3 loop reads CASSSQGYQPQHF. The DNA of the CDR3 is TGTGCCAGCAGCTCACAGGGTTATCAGCCCCAGCATTTT. This rearrangement joins TRBV11-3 to TRBJ1-5, with D tentatively TRBD1 (6 bases). V was cut by 4 bases and J by 5 bases, with 9 bases left in between. The CDR3 is 13 residues long. Germline V gene data show CDR1 as SGHNT and CDR2 as YENEEA.